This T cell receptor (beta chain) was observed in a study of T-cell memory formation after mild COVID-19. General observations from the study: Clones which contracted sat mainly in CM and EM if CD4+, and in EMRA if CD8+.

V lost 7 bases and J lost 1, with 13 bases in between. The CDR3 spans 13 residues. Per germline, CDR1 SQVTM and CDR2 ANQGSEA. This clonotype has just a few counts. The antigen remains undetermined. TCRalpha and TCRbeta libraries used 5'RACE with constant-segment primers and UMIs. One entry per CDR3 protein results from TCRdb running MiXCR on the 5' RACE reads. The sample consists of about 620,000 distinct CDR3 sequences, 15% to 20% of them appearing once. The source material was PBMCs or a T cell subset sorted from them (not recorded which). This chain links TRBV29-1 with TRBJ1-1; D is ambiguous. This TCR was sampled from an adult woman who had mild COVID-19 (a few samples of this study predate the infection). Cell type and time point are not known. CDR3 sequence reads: CSALPRGNTEAFF. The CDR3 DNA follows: TGCAGCGCACTCCCCCGCGGGAACACTGAAGCTTTCTTT.